The entry below describes one T cell receptor (beta chain). The antigen is unknown. Repertoires were generated with immunoSEQ multiplex PCR, while TCRdb's copy carries only in-frame clones and drops some. The sample lists 120,000 or so clones; about 84% were seen once. The data were obtained in a study of cytomegalovirus exposure and HLA in healthy donors. Study background: A subsequent analysis stated that the roughly 130 validation repertoires were run on the same platform as the approximately 700 first-cohort repertoires. General study points: In the 95 to 150 validation repertoires, a later analysis found that first-cohort TCR clusters tended to co-occur.

The CDR3 has 16 residues. Trimming took 5 bases from V and 3 from J; bases not matched to a gene: 8. Germline CDR1 reads SGHNT; CDR2 reads YENEEA. The chain is built from TRBV11-3 and TRBJ2-1, with 9 bases matching TRBD1. The sequenced sample was PBMCs. This clonotype was obtained from a woman in her 30s in good health and CMV-seronegative. CDR3 sequence reads: CASSDPDRGGYNEQFF. The CDR3 nucleotides are TGTGCCAGCAGCGACCCGGACAGGGGAGGCTACAATGAGCAGTTCTTC.